Listed here are 4 T cell receptor beta chains from one sample, sequenced in a study of circulating CD8 cells and anti-PD-1 response in melanoma. TCR libraries were prepared from approximately 15 ng of total RNA with the QIAseq Immune Repertoire TCR panel. TCRdb fed the reads into MiXCR, producing one record per CDR3 protein. Of around 460 distinct CDR3 sequences in the sample, 10% to 12% were seen once. Sorting of live CD3+CD8+TCRalphabeta+ cells by PD-1 and/or TIGIT gave four subsets. The sample was CD8+ T cells from PBMCs, taken at baseline or after one month of anti-PD-1 therapy (not recorded which). These receptors all come from a human donor with melanoma.

This clonotype qualifies as medium-sized. V and J are TRBV2 and TRBJ2-5; 8 positions match TRBD2. Trimming cost V 1 base and J 4 bases; bases outside gene matches: 5. This CDR3 has 15 residues. Germline-derived CDR1 and CDR2 are SNHLY and FYNNEI. CDR3 residues: CASSEEGTSLETQYF. CDR3 nucleotide sequence: TGTGCCAGCAGTGAAGAAGGGACTAGTTTAGAGACCCAGTACTTC.

Remarks on this clonotype: This may be a read error, as it is one base from a much larger clone. The chain recombines TRBV7-3 with TRBJ1-2; a weak D match, TRBD1 (5 bases). The CDR3 has 13 amino acids. The V end lost 5 bases, the J end lost 2 bases, and 9 bases lay between the germline ends. The germline V gene encodes CDR1 SGHTA and CDR2 FQGTGA. The CDR3 DNA follows: TGTGCCAGCAGCCCGGCAGGGAACTATGGCTACACCTTC. It encodes CASSPAGNYGYTF.

This clonotype is medium-sized. This sequence joins TRBV28 and TRBJ1-1; the D is unclear. The CDR3 is made up of 13 amino acids. The germline V gene encodes CDR1 MDHEN and CDR2 SYDVKM. Trimming stripped 6 bases from V and 4 bases from J, with 12 bases between. The CDR3 loop reads CASSGLESTEAFF. In nucleotides, the CDR3 is TGTGCCAGCAGCGGACTGGAGAGCACTGAAGCTTTCTTT. Supplemented by reference TRBV28 and TRBJ1-1, the full variable domain reads DVKVTQSSRYLVKRTGEKVFLECVQDMDHENMFWYRQDPGLGLRLIYFSYDVKMKEKGDIPEGYSVSREKKERFSLILESASTNQTSMYLCASSGLESTEAFFGQGTRLTVV.

This clonotype qualifies as large. The chain carries TRBV24-1 and TRBJ2-3; 8 positions match TRBD1. The J segment lost 5 bases and the V segment lost 3 bases, leaving 6 bases of the junction unmatched. The CDR3 extends over 15 amino acids. The germline V gene has CDR1 KGHDR and CDR2 SFDVKD. In DNA form, the CDR3 reads TGTGCCACCAGTGATCAAGGGACAGGCCTAGATACGCAGTATTTT. The encoded protein is CATSDQGTGLDTQYF.